Below, 15 T cell receptor beta chains from the same sample are listed, as sequenced in a study of shared clonotypes between healthy human individuals. The method was immunoSEQ multiplex PCR; TCRdb's version includes in-frame clones alone and lacks a portion of them. The sample has roughly 2 million clones; 90% to 97% are singletons. Sequencing was performed on naive CD4+ T cells sorted from blood. Documented subset: CD45RA+ positively selected. These receptor sequences come from a man aged 18 to 29 in good health.

The chain joins TRBV19 to TRBJ1-6; perhaps TRBD1 as D (6 bases). V lost 7 bases to trimming and J lost 6 bases, with 19 bases between them. The CDR3 runs 16 residues. CDR1 is LNHDA and CDR2 is SQIVND in the germline V gene (reference sequence). The CDR3 DNA is TGTGCCAGTAACCCAGGTTGGCAGGGGCGTAATTCACCCCTCCACTTT. Encoded protein: CASNPGWQGRNSPLHF. The variable domain in full, with the rest retrieved from reference TRBV19 and TRBJ1-6, is DGGITQSPKYLFRKEGQNVTLSCEQNLNHDAMYWYRQDPGQGLRLIYYSQIVNDFQKGDIAEGYSVSREKKESFPLTVTSAQKNPTAFYLCASNPGWQGRNSPLHFGNGTRLTVT.

This clone was counted a single time. CDR3 in amino acids: CASSTTGPVLRTGELFF. DNA of the CDR3: TGTGCCAGCAGTACGACAGGGCCCGTTTTACGCACCGGGGAGCTGTTTTTT. V gene TRBV27 combines with J gene TRBJ2-2, with 7 bases identical to TRBD1. Germline lookup yields CDR1 MNHEY and CDR2 SMNVEV (reference sequence). With V trimmed by 5 bases and J by 4 bases, 13 bases remained unmatched. The CDR3 has 17 amino acids.

This clone was found once. The rearrangement uses TRBV5-1 and TRBJ1-3; D unclear. The ends were cut back, 4 bases at V and 0 bases at J, with 17 bases in the middle. The CDR3 sequence is 17 residues long. The germline V gene has CDR1 SGHRS and CDR2 YFSETQ. CDR3 DNA sequence: TGCGCCAGCAGCATCAGGACTGGGAGTTACTCTGGAAACACCATATATTTT. It encodes CASSIRTGSYSGNTIYF.

The chain employs TRBV11-2 and TRBJ2-7; TRBD1 might be the D (7 bases). The CDR3 is made up of 15 amino acids. From germline, CDR1 is SGHAT and CDR2 FQNNGV. V gave up 0 bases and J gave up 2 bases, with 11 bases separating them. Written as DNA, the CDR3 is TGTGCCAGCAGCTTAGATGGGGGGACAGCCTACGAGCAGTACTTC. This translates into CASSLDGGTAYEQYF.

The V call is TRBV30, the J call TRBJ1-4; D ambiguous. The germline gives CDR1 GTSNPN, CDR2 SVGIG (reference sequence). The CDR3 has 13 amino acids. DNA of the CDR3: TGTGCTTTGGGTGGCCTAAGTAGTGAAAAACTGTTTTTT. Protein sequence: CALGGLSSEKLFF.

The chain joins TRBV2 to TRBJ1-1; D unresolved. In germline, CDR1 is SNHLY, CDR2 FYNNEI. The CDR3 runs to 16 residues. The ends were cut back, 6 bases at V and 1 base at J, with 18 bases in the middle. The CDR3 nucleotides read TGTGCCAGCAGCCCCGCCAGGCCGGGAACGAACACTGAAGCTTTCTTT. It specifies CASSPARPGTNTEAFF.

The genes are TRBV7-9 and TRBJ1-5; 7 bases are a match to TRBD1. This CDR3 has 15 amino acids. V was clipped by 1 base and J by 5 bases; unmatched bases: 5. The V gene's germline CDR1 is SEHNR and CDR2 FQNEAQ (reference sequence). The CDR3 protein is CASSLGQGSHQPQHF. DNA for the CDR3: TGTGCCAGCAGCTTAGGACAGGGTTCCCATCAGCCCCAGCATTTT.

The chain recombines TRBV15 with TRBJ2-7; TRBD1 matches at 7 bases. This CDR3 has 15 residues. V trimming: 3 bases; J trimming: 3 bases; junction bases outside the gene matches: 8. Germline CDR1 LNHNV, CDR2 YYDKDF (reference sequence). CDR3 residues: CATSSRWDSRYEQYF. CDR3 DNA sequence: TGTGCCACCAGCAGCCGGTGGGACAGCCGCTACGAGCAGTACTTC. The complete variable domain, with remaining parts taken from reference TRBV15 and TRBJ2-7, reads DAMVIQNPRYQVTQFGKPVTLSCSQTLNHNVMYWYQQKSSQAPKLLFHYYDKDFNNEADTPDNFQSRRPNTSFCFLDIRSPGLGDTAMYLCATSSRWDSRYEQYFGPGTRLTVT.

The chain combines TRBV7-9 with TRBJ2-5; D may be TRBD2 (6 bases). This CDR3 comprises 13 residues. Germline CDR1 reads SEHNR; CDR2 reads FQNEAQ (reference sequence). The germline V and J ends were trimmed by 7 bases and 5 bases, with 14 bases remaining between them. CDR3 DNA sequence: TGTGCCAGCATCCCGGCGGGGAGGGAGACCCAGTACTTC. Residues: CASIPAGRETQYF.

The chain joins TRBV19 to TRBJ2-1, with 10 bases lining up with TRBD2. From germline, CDR1 is LNHDA and CDR2 SQIVND (reference sequence). CDR3 length equals 16 residues. The J segment lost 4 bases and the V segment lost 3 bases, leaving 6 bases of the junction unmatched. The CDR3 DNA is TGTGCCAGTAGTATTCAGACTAGCGGGCTATACAATGAGCAGTTCTTC. Protein product: CASSIQTSGLYNEQFF. Supplemented by reference TRBV19 and TRBJ2-1, the full variable domain reads DGGITQSPKYLFRKEGQNVTLSCEQNLNHDAMYWYRQDPGQGLRLIYYSQIVNDFQKGDIAEGYSVSREKKESFPLTVTSAQKNPTAFYLCASSIQTSGLYNEQFFGPGTRLTVL.

The chain is built from TRBV6-1 and TRBJ2-7, with D perhaps assigned TRBD1 or TRBD2 (5 bases each). Per the germline V gene, CDR1 is MNHNS and CDR2 is SASEGT. The CDR3 loop spans 19 amino acids. Trimming left V 3 bases short and J 5 bases short, with 29 bases between. CDR3 amino acids: CASSDPHGVFSLRGDEQYF. The DNA for the CDR3 is TGTGCCAGCAGTGACCCCCACGGTGTTTTCTCGCTCCGGGGCGACGAGCAGTACTTC.

The chain employs TRBV2 and TRBJ2-5, with TRBD2 matching over 14 bases. V gave up 4 bases and J gave up 4 bases; unmatched junction bases: 5. The V gene's germline CDR1 is SNHLY and CDR2 FYNNEI. The CDR3 has 16 residues. CDR3 sequence reads: CASSVTSGRALETQYF. CDR3 in DNA: TGTGCCAGCAGTGTGACTAGCGGGAGGGCCTTAGAGACCCAGTACTTC.

The rearrangement joins TRBV2 to TRBJ2-5; D may match TRBD1 or TRBD2 (6 bases each). Trimming cost V 5 bases and J 5 bases, with 15 bases left between them. The germline CDR1 and CDR2 sequences are SNHLY and FYNNEI. This CDR3 spans 14 amino acids. CDR3 residues: CASSLGGRLETQYF. CDR3 coding DNA: TGTGCCAGCAGTCTTGGGGGGCGTTTGGAGACCCAGTACTTC.

The genes are TRBV6-6 and TRBJ2-7, with 8 bases matching TRBD2. The CDR3 is made up of 16 amino acids. Germline V gene lookup returns CDR1 MNHNY and CDR2 SVGAGI (reference sequence). The V and J ends lost 5 bases and 5 bases, in that order; junction bases with no gene match: 14. DNA for the CDR3: TGTGCCAGCAGTACTTATATCGCGGGAGGCGAAGACGAGCAGTACTTC. This translates into CASSTYIAGGEDEQYF.

This rearrangement joins TRBV18 to TRBJ2-1; no reliable D call. The CDR3 totals 13 residues. V dropped 0 bases and J dropped 7 bases, with 7 bases sitting between them. Germline lookup yields CDR1 KGHSH and CDR2 LQKENI. The CDR3 loop is CASSPPIGNEQFF. The CDR3 nucleotides are TGTGCCAGCTCACCACCGATAGGGAATGAGCAGTTCTTC.